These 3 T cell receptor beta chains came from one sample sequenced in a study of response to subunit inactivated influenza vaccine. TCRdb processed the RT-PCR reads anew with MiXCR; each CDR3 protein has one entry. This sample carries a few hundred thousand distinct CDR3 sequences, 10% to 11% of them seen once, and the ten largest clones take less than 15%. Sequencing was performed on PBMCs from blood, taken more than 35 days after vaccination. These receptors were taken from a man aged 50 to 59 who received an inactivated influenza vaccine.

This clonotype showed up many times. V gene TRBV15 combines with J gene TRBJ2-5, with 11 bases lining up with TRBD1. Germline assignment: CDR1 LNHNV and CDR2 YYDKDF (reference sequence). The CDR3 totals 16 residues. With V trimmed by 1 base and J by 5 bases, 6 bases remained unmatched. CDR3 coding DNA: TGTGCCACCAGCAGAGTCCGGGACAGGGGGGATGAGACCCAGTACTTC. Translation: CATSRVRDRGDETQYF.

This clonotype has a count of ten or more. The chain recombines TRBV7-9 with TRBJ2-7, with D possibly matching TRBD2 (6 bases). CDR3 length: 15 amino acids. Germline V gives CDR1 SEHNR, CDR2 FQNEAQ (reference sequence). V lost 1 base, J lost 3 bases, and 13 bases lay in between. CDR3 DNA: TGTGCCAGCAGCTTAGGTGCGGGGAGGAACTACGAGCAGTACTTC. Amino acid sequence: CASSLGAGRNYEQYF.

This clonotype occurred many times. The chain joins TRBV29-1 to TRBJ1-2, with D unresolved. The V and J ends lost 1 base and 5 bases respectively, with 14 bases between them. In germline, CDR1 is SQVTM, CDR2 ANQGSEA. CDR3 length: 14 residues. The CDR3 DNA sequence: TGCAGCGTTGAAGTTGGCGTGGGAGGATATGGCTACACCTTC. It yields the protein CSVEVGVGGYGYTF.